This T cell receptor (beta chain) was sequenced during a study of T cells after yellow fever vaccination. This CDR3 region has 16 residues. Germline-derived CDR1 and CDR2 are LGHDT and YNNKEL (reference sequence). Study conclusions and caveats: Bulk-population clonotypes that are abundant could appear as contaminants in FACS-sorted repertoires. Booster sampling recovered most clones from primary vaccination (about 97% CD4, around 90% CD8).

Using its own MiXCR run on the 5' RACE reads, TCRdb lists one record per CDR3 protein. The sample holds around 250,000 distinct CDR3 sequences; about 5.2% are singletons and the top ten take around 3.5%. Regarding this clonotype: The antigen remains unidentified. Given a much more abundant clone one base away, this may be a read error.

This TCR derives from a man younger than 30 who received the YFV17D yellow fever vaccine. The rearrangement joins TRBV3-1 to TRBJ2-5; 9 positions agree with TRBD2. Sequencing was performed on CD4+ T cells sorted from PBMCs, taken on the day of the yellow fever booster vaccination. Here the CDR3 reads CASSSDPGTSSENQYF. The CDR3 DNA sequence: TGTGCCAGCAGCTCCGATCCGGGGACTAGCTCGGAGAACCAGTACTTC.